The 20 T cell receptor beta chains below all came from one sample that was sequenced in a study of T cell repertoires in cytomegalovirus infection. Their antigen targets remain unknown. TCRdb re-called the reads with MiXCR, one entry per CDR3 protein. The sample shows approximately 910,000 distinct CDR3 sequences, around 30% of them seen only once. The starting material was cultured CD8+ T cells from PBMCs, obtained from culture after CMV antigen stimulation. Receptors were obtained from a human donor in good health (CMV status not recorded). Some clones in this sample may be carry-over from other donors' samples.

This clonotype showed up just a few times. The chain is built from TRBV11-2 and TRBJ2-3, with 9 bases lining up with TRBD2. J gave up 4 bases and V 0 bases, and 11 bases lay outside the gene matches. The CDR3 covers 18 residues. CDR1 and CDR2 from the germline V gene are SGHAT and FQNNGV. The CDR3 sequence: CASSLDPQTSGVADTQYF. The CDR3 DNA reads as TGTGCCAGCAGCTTAGATCCACAGACTAGCGGAGTCGCAGATACGCAGTATTTT.

The V and J genes are TRBV10-3 and TRBJ1-1; 8 bases are shared with TRBD1. The length of the CDR3 is 16 residues. V gave up 4 bases and J gave up 4 bases; unmatched junction bases: 11. Germline V CDR1 and CDR2: ENHRY, SYGVKD. In nucleotides, the CDR3 is TGTGCCATCAGTGGACAGGGGAAAATAGGGGGCACTGAAGCTTTCTTT. Protein sequence: CAISGQGKIGGTEAFF.

A few counts support this clonotype. The rearrangement links TRBV7-6 to TRBJ2-3, with 8 bases identical to TRBD2. V shed 5 bases, J shed 6 bases, and the junction held 22 bases outside the gene matches. Germline assignment: CDR1 SGHVS and CDR2 FNYEAQ. The CDR3 consists of 19 residues. The CDR3 loop is CASSIDIGELAVHSDTQYF. The CDR3 nucleotides read TGTGCCAGCAGCATTGACATAGGAGAACTAGCGGTGCATTCCGATACGCAGTATTTT.

The rearrangement joins TRBV4-1 to TRBJ1-2, with D hard to call. Germline V gene sequence: CDR1 MGHRA, CDR2 YSYEKL. This CDR3 is built from 13 residues. Trimming left V 0 bases short and J 6 bases short, with 8 bases between. The CDR3 loop reads CASSQDSGDGYTF. CDR3 sequence (DNA): TGCGCCAGCAGCCAAGATTCGGGCGATGGCTACACCTTC.

The chain joins TRBV12-3 or TRBV12-4 to TRBJ2-2; tentative D call: TRBD1 (6 bases). V gave up 5 bases and J gave up 3 bases, with 16 bases separating them. The CDR3 length is 16 residues. This CDR3 is CASSITGLEDTGELFF. CDR3 nucleotides: TGTGCCAGCAGTATTACAGGGTTAGAAGACACCGGGGAGCTGTTTTTT.

This clonotype was observed at least ten times. This sequence joins TRBV7-9 and TRBJ1-4; D unresolved. This CDR3 contains 12 residues. Germline values: CDR1 SEHNR, CDR2 FQNEAQ (reference sequence). The germline V and J ends were trimmed by 1 base and 6 bases, with 3 bases remaining between them. The CDR3 protein is CASSLGDEKLFF. The CDR3 bases are TGTGCCAGCAGCTTAGGAGATGAAAAACTGTTTTTT.

Here the CDR3 DNA reads TGTGCCAGCAGTTTACGGGGATGGCCAGATACGCAGTATTTT. This gives the protein CASSLRGWPDTQYF. The chain is built from TRBV12-3 or TRBV12-4 and TRBJ2-3, with D tentatively TRBD2 (5 bases). This CDR3 has 14 residues. V lost 2 bases to trimming and J lost 4 bases, with 10 bases between them.

The chain links TRBV25-1 to TRBJ1-3; D is uncertain. Germline V lookup: CDR1 MGHDK, CDR2 SYGVNS. The CDR3 has 12 residues. V lost 11 bases, J lost 4 bases, and 12 bases lay in between. The chain's CDR3 is CAFYPSGNTIYF. The CDR3 nucleotides read TGTGCCTTTTACCCCTCGGGAAACACCATATATTTT. Full variable domain (rest looked up from reference TRBV25-1 and TRBJ1-3): EADIYQTPRYLVIGTGKKITLECSQTMGHDKMYWYQQDPGMELHLIHYSYGVNSTEKGDLSSESTVSRIRTEHFPLTLESARPSHTSQYLCAFYPSGNTIYFGEGSWLTVV.

This clonotype was detected once. The junction differs from germline at one of its ends, possibly a read error. J is TRBJ1-2 and V is TRBV7-6; D gene unclear. Looked up from germline, CDR1 is SGHVS and CDR2 is FNYEAQ. The CDR3 contains 11 residues. CDR3 in DNA: TGTGCCGGCAGCTCCGGGGAGGGCTACACCTTC. Translated: CAGSSGEGYTF.

This clonotype has a handful of counts. This chain links TRBV28 with TRBJ2-7; D remains unclear. Germline V gives CDR1 MDHEN, CDR2 SYDVKM. The CDR3 runs to 14 residues. Deletions cut 5 bases from V and 3 bases from J, with 14 bases between. The CDR3 coding sequence is TGTGCCAGCAGTGATGTCCACAAGCTCTACGAGCAGTACGTC. It codes for CASSDVHKLYEQYV.

The chain couples TRBV6-2 or TRBV6-3 to TRBJ2-2; D remains ambiguous. Trimming took off 0 bases at V and 7 bases at J, with 6 bases between the two ends. CDR3 length equals 13 residues. In germline, CDR1 is MNHEY, CDR2 SVGEGT. The CDR3: CASSYSALGELFF. The CDR3 nucleotides read TGTGCCAGCAGTTACTCTGCGCTCGGGGAGCTGTTTTTT.

The chain combines TRBV29-1 with TRBJ1-3; tentative D call: TRBD1 (6 bases). Germline V gives CDR1 SQVTM, CDR2 ANQGSEA. The V and J ends lost 3 bases and 4 bases respectively, with 13 bases between them. The CDR3 runs 14 residues. As DNA, the CDR3 is TGCAGCGTTGAGGGGGGGGACATCGGAAACACCATATATTTT. It yields the protein CSVEGGDIGNTIYF.

V and J are TRBV11-1 and TRBJ1-2; unclear D gene. Trimming left V 5 bases short and J 7 bases short, with 23 bases between. Germline CDR1 is SGHAT and CDR2 is FQDESV (reference sequence). This CDR3 has 16 amino acids. The CDR3 loop reads CASSARVLASEAGYTF. CDR3 in DNA: TGTGCCAGCAGCGCCCGCGTACTGGCTTCGGAGGCTGGCTACACCTTC. Combining the CDR3 with reference TRBV11-1 and TRBJ1-2 gives the whole variable domain EAEVAQSPRYKITEKSQAVAFWCDPISGHATLYWYRQILGQGPELLVQFQDESVVDDSQLPKDRFSAERLKGVDSTLKIQPAELGDSAMYLCASSARVLASEAGYTFGSGTRLTVV.

This clonotype has a handful of counts. V gene TRBV27 combines with J gene TRBJ1-2; possible D gene TRBD1, 6 bases. Trimming pared 3 bases from V and 4 bases from J, leaving 12 bases between. The CDR3 length is 14 residues. Looked up from germline, CDR1 is MNHEY and CDR2 is SMNVEV (reference sequence). CDR3 loop: CASSFHGQSYGYTF. As DNA, the CDR3 is TGTGCCAGCAGTTTCCACGGACAGAGCTATGGCTACACCTTC.

The chain joins TRBV2 to TRBJ1-2, with D unclear. The CDR3 spans 11 residues. Germline-derived CDR1 and CDR2 are SNHLY and FYNNEI. V shed 3 bases and J shed 9 bases, with 8 bases lying between them. CDR3 bases: TGTGCCAGCAGTGACGGCAGAAGCTACACCTTC. Amino acids: CASSDGRSYTF. The full variable domain, rest sourced from reference TRBV2 and TRBJ1-2, is EPEVTQTPSHQVTQMGQEVILRCVPISNHLYFYWYRQILGQKVEFLVSFYNNEISEKSEIFDDQFSVERPDGSNFTLKIRSTKLEDSAMYFCASSDGRSYTFGSGTRLTVV.

This clonotype has a handful of counts. CDR3 sequence reads: CATSDIEDGYTF. The CDR3 DNA follows: TGTGCCACCAGTGATATAGAGGATGGCTACACCTTC. This chain links TRBV24-1 with TRBJ1-2; D unclear. V was cut by 3 bases and J by 6 bases, with 7 bases left in between. The germline gives CDR1 KGHDR, CDR2 SFDVKD. The CDR3 runs 12 residues.

This clonotype was found many times. This chain uses TRBV7-6 with TRBJ1-4; the D is unclear. Germline V gene data show CDR1 as SGHVS and CDR2 as FNYEAQ. This CDR3 has 14 residues. The V gene lost 5 bases and the J gene lost 3 bases, with 10 bases spanning the gap. Written as DNA, the CDR3 is TGTGCCAGCAGCCTCGGAAGGGCTAATGAAAAACTGTTTTTT. It translates to CASSLGRANEKLFF. The entire variable domain, with the rest obtained from reference TRBV7-6 and TRBJ1-4, is as follows: GAGVSQSPRYKVTKRGQDVALRCDPISGHVSLYWYRQALGQGPEFLTYFNYEAQQDKSGLPNDRFSAERPEGSISTLTIQRTEQRDSAMYRCASSLGRANEKLFFGSGTQLSVL.

The chain links TRBV13 to TRBJ1-3, with D perhaps matching TRBD1 (6 bases). The CDR3 is 16 amino acids. CDR1 PRHDT and CDR2 FYEKMQ come from the germline V gene (reference sequence). The germline V and J ends were trimmed by 2 bases and 4 bases, with 15 bases remaining between them. The CDR3 is CASSLPGGGPGNTIYF. The CDR3 DNA follows: TGTGCCAGCAGCTTACCGGGAGGGGGTCCCGGAAACACCATATATTTT. The whole variable domain, remainder taken from reference TRBV13 and TRBJ1-3, is AAGVIQSPRHLIKEKRETATLKCYPIPRHDTVYWYQQGPGQDPQFLISFYEKMQSDKGSIPDRFSAQQFSDYHSELNMSSLELGDSALYFCASSLPGGGPGNTIYFGEGSWLTVV.

This clonotype was detected many times. V usage is TRBV2 and J usage is TRBJ1-1, with D uncertain. The ends were cut back, 10 bases at V and 0 bases at J, with 15 bases in the middle. In germline, CDR1 is SNHLY, CDR2 FYNNEI. This CDR3 region has 14 residues. CDR3 DNA sequence: TGTGCCATTCTGACATGGACGGTGAACACTGAAGCTTTCTTT. It specifies CAILTWTVNTEAFF.

This clonotype was recorded a few times. The CDR3 region is CASSYSIGTGGQNYKNIQYF. The CDR3 nucleotides read TGTGCCAGCAGTTACTCGATCGGGACAGGGGGCCAAAACTACAAAAACATTCAGTACTTC. J is TRBJ2-4 and V is TRBV6-6, with 12 bases fitting TRBD1. The germline gives CDR1 MNHNY, CDR2 SVGAGI (reference sequence). This CDR3 has 20 amino acids. Trimming removed 0 bases from V and 3 bases from J; junction bases left unmatched: 12.